These 17 T cell receptor beta chains originate from one sample sequenced in a study of T cells in localized non-small cell lung cancer. TCRdb's table, derived via immunoSEQ multiplex PCR, lists solely in-frame clones and lacks some. The table records 15,000 to 25,000 clones, under 95% of them present only once. Sequenced material: peripheral blood, taken before any cancer treatment. These receptors originate from a male donor aged 60 or over with stage I squamous cell lung carcinoma.

The V gene is TRBV28, the J gene TRBJ1-2, with no clear D. Germline CDR1 MDHEN, CDR2 SYDVKM. The length of the CDR3 is 14 residues. V was clipped by 4 bases and J by 12 bases, with 21 bases between them. The CDR3 sequence: CASSSTVGFAINTF. Written as DNA, the CDR3 is TGTGCCAGCAGTTCGACGGTGGGGTTCGCTATCAACACCTTC.

This chain joins TRBV7-2 and TRBJ2-1, with TRBD2 matching over 11 bases. The trim removed 4 bases at V and 8 bases at J, leaving 7 bases unmatched. Germline-derived CDR1 and CDR2 are SGHTA and FQGNSA. The CDR3 runs 15 residues. As DNA, the CDR3 is TGTGCCAGCAGCTCACTAGCGGGAGAGAAGGATGAGCAGTTCTTC. Its translation is CASSSLAGEKDEQFF.

The J gene is TRBJ2-7, the V gene TRBV6-5; 10 bases are shared with TRBD1. This CDR3 comprises 15 residues. V lost 4 bases to trimming and J lost 6 bases; unmatched junction nucleotides: 9. CDR1 MNHEY and CDR2 SVGAGI come from the germline V gene. CDR3 nucleotides: TGTGCCAGCAGTTTCCTTCCGGGACAGGGGTCCGAGCAGTACTTC. This gives the protein CASSFLPGQGSEQYF.

V is TRBV28 and J is TRBJ1-1; D is uncertain. Trimming took off 6 bases at V and 3 bases at J, with 11 bases between the two ends. Germline CDR1 MDHEN, CDR2 SYDVKM. The CDR3 is 13 amino acids. The DNA for the CDR3 is TGTGCCAGCAGCTCCGCCCTGGACACTGAAGCTTTCTTT. Translated, it gives CASSSALDTEAFF.

V usage is TRBV19 and J usage is TRBJ1-3, with a possible D match to TRBD1 (5 bases). The V gene's germline CDR1 is LNHDA and CDR2 SQIVND (reference sequence). This CDR3 is built from 15 residues. Trimming took off 3 bases at V and 0 bases at J, with 9 bases between the two ends. CDR3 loop: CASSIPGVSGNTIYF. CDR3 coding DNA: TGTGCCAGTAGTATTCCGGGGGTCTCTGGAAACACCATATATTTT.

In DNA, the CDR3 is TGCAGCGTCGAGCGTAGCAGTCGGGGCGAGACCCAGTACTTC. It translates to CSVERSSRGETQYF. The chain is built from TRBV29-1 and TRBJ2-5, with D perhaps given as TRBD1 or TRBD2 (5 bases each). Germline CDR1 reads SQVTM; CDR2 reads ANQGSEA. The V end lost 6 bases, the J end lost 5 bases, and 19 bases lay between the germline ends. The CDR3 is 14 amino acids.

The rearrangement uses TRBV18 and TRBJ1-1; D is unresolved. The CDR3 extends over 14 amino acids. V shed 5 bases and J shed 8 bases, with 18 bases lying between them. Germline loops: CDR1 KGHSH, CDR2 LQKENI. The CDR3 DNA sequence: TGTGCCAGCTCATTGGGCCACCCGAGCGGGGAAGCTTTCTTT. This codes for CASSLGHPSGEAFF.

The V gene is TRBV6-5, the J gene TRBJ1-4; D possibly corresponds to TRBD1 (5 bases). There are 14 residues in the CDR3. Germline CDR1 and CDR2: MNHEY and SVGAGI. V lost 5 bases to trimming and J lost 8 bases, with 15 bases between them. The CDR3 spells CASSPQGSGEKLFF. The CDR3 DNA reads TGTGCCAGCAGTCCTCAGGGTAGCGGGGAAAAACTGTTTTTT.

The V gene is TRBV5-6, the J gene TRBJ2-4, with 7 bases matching TRBD2. This CDR3 comprises 17 residues. From germline, CDR1 is SGHDT and CDR2 YYEEEE. J was trimmed by 3 bases and V by 3 bases; bases with no gene match: 12. The CDR3 sequence is CASSSWAGRVVKNIQYF. For the CDR3, the DNA is TGTGCCAGCAGCTCGTGGGCGGGGAGGGTCGTCAAAAACATTCAGTACTTC. Using reference TRBV5-6 and TRBJ2-4 for the parts outside the CDR3, the full variable domain is DAGVTQSPTHLIKTRGQQVTLRCSPKSGHDTVSWYQQALGQGPQFIFQYYEEEERQRGNFPDRFSGHQFPNYSSELNVNALLLGDSALYLCASSSWAGRVVKNIQYFGAGTRLSVL.

The chain recombines TRBV11-2 with TRBJ2-1, with no clear D. V lost 5 bases and J 3 bases, leaving 11 bases between the germline ends. CDR1 and CDR2 from the germline V gene are SGHAT and FQNNGV. This CDR3 has 14 amino acids. CDR3 bases: TGTGCCAGCAGCCCAAGTCCTAACTACAATGAGCAGTTCTTC. Its protein is CASSPSPNYNEQFF.

V gene TRBV5-1 combines with J gene TRBJ2-2; a weak D match, TRBD2 (6 bases). Trimming stripped 1 base from V and 7 bases from J, with 14 bases between. CDR3 length equals 15 residues. CDR1 and CDR2 (germline): SGHRS, YFSETQ. The CDR3 spells CASSLPGTPGGELFF. DNA of the CDR3: TGCGCCAGCAGCTTGCCCGGGACTCCCGGCGGGGAGCTGTTTTTT.

The chain combines TRBV10-1 with TRBJ2-2; no clear D gene. The germline gives CDR1 WNHNN, CDR2 SYGVQD (reference sequence). Trimming pared 2 bases from V and 4 bases from J, leaving 5 bases between. The CDR3 extends over 13 amino acids. The CDR3 protein is CASSEQITGELFF. CDR3 DNA sequence: TGCGCCAGCAGTGAGCAGATCACCGGGGAGCTGTTTTTT.

This chain links TRBV7-9 with TRBJ2-7; D tentatively fits TRBD1 or TRBD2 (5 bases each). V was cut by 2 bases and J by 0 bases, with 11 bases left in between. CDR1 is SEHNR, CDR2 FQNEAQ, per germline (reference sequence). The CDR3 runs to 15 residues. This CDR3 is CASSLFEGSSYEQYF. The CDR3 coding sequence is TGTGCCAGCAGCTTATTCGAGGGGAGCTCCTACGAGCAGTACTTC.

The chain combines TRBV7-3 with TRBJ2-2; no clear D. The CDR3 has 13 residues. CDR1 is SGHTA, CDR2 FQGTGA, per germline. Between the trimmed V and J ends, which lost 6 bases and 5 bases, there was a span of 10 bases. CDR3 in amino acids: CASRLERTGELFF. CDR3 DNA: TGTGCCAGCAGACTTGAAAGAACCGGGGAGCTGTTTTTT.

V usage is TRBV18 and J usage is TRBJ2-5; maybe TRBD2 (6 bases). Germline CDR1 KGHSH, CDR2 LQKENI. Deletions cut 3 bases from V and 7 bases from J, with 12 bases between. This CDR3 is 13 amino acids long. This CDR3 reads CASSPDQEGTQYF. CDR3 sequence (DNA): TGTGCCAGCTCACCTGACCAGGAGGGGACCCAGTACTTC.

The rearrangement uses TRBV6-5 and TRBJ2-3; D remains unclear. The CDR3 is made up of 15 amino acids. Germline lookup yields CDR1 MNHEY and CDR2 SVGAGI. V lost 6 bases and J 0 bases, leaving 13 bases between the germline ends. The CDR3 loop reads CASSQNPHSTDTQYF. DNA of the CDR3: TGTGCCAGCAGCCAGAACCCCCATAGCACAGATACGCAGTATTTT.

The chain couples TRBV18 to TRBJ2-2; 8 nucleotides match TRBD1. CDR1 is KGHSH and CDR2 is LQKENI in the germline V gene. J gave up 1 base and V 2 bases, and 3 bases lay outside the gene matches. The CDR3 consists of 16 residues. CDR3 region: CASSPATGVNTGELFF. CDR3 nucleotides: TGTGCCAGCTCACCAGCGACAGGGGTGAACACCGGGGAGCTGTTTTTT.